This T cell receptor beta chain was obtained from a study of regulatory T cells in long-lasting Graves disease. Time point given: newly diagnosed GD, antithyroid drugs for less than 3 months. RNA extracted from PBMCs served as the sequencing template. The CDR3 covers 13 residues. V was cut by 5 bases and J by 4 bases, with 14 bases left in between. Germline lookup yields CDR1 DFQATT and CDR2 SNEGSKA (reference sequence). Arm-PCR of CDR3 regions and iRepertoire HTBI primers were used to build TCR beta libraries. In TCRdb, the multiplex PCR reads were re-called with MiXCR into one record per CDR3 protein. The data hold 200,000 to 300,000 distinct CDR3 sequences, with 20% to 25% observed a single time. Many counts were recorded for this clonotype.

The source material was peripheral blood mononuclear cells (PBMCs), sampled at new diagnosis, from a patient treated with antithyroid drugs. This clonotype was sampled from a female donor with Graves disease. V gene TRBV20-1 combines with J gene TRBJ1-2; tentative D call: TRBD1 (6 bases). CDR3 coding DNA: TGCAGTGCTTCCGAGGGGGGAATCTATGGCTACACCTTC. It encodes CSASEGGIYGYTF.